This is a list of T cell receptor beta chains from one sample in a study of cytomegalovirus exposure and HLA in healthy donors. The assay was immunoSEQ multiplex PCR, and TCRdb's table has in-frame clones only and misses some. Of some 160,000 clones listed, less than 9.5% are singletons. The sequencing input was PBMCs. These receptor sequences come from a male donor in good health and CMV-seronegative. The CDR3 runs from the conserved cysteine through the conserved F or W. Fields, in order: clone size, CDR3 length, D gene, V gene, J gene, CDR3 protein, CDR3 DNA. The D gene is left open where the match is weak. The size field is filled for only some rows; it gives once, few, many or a size class.

clone_size: few; cdr3_length: 13; d_call: NA; v_call: TRBV7-6; j_call: TRBJ2-7; cdr3_aa: CASSAQLGNEQYF; cdr3_nt: TGTGCCAGCAGCGCTCAACTAGGGAACGAGCAGTACTTC
clone_size: few; cdr3_length: 11; d_call: NA; v_call: TRBV10-2; j_call: TRBJ2-7; cdr3_aa: CASRRLYEQYF; cdr3_nt: TGCGCCAGCAGGCGTCTCTACGAGCAGTACTTC
clone_size: NA; cdr3_length: 17; d_call: TRBD2; v_call: TRBV4-3; j_call: TRBJ2-5; cdr3_aa: CASSQDPLAGATETQYF; cdr3_nt: TGCGCCAGCAGCCAAGATCCACTAGCGGGAGCGACCGAGACCCAGTACTTC
clone_size: NA; cdr3_length: 18; d_call: NA; v_call: TRBV7-6; j_call: TRBJ2-1; cdr3_aa: CASSYNPVGYLGENEQFF; cdr3_nt: TGTGCCAGCAGTTACAACCCAGTGGGGTACCTGGGAGAGAATGAGCAGTTCTTC
clone_size: NA; cdr3_length: 16; d_call: TRBD1; v_call: TRBV18; j_call: TRBJ2-2; cdr3_aa: CASSSDRGRGTGELFF; cdr3_nt: TGTGCCAGCTCATCCGACAGGGGGCGCGGGACCGGGGAGCTGTTTTTT
clone_size: few; cdr3_length: 17; d_call: NA; v_call: TRBV21-1; j_call: TRBJ2-3; cdr3_aa: CASSKIDREEPTDTQYF; cdr3_nt: TGTGCCAGCAGCAAAATCGACAGGGAGGAACCCACAGATACGCAGTATTTT
clone_size: NA; cdr3_length: 15; d_call: TRBD1; v_call: TRBV4-2; j_call: TRBJ2-7; cdr3_aa: CASSPGQGSSYEQYF; cdr3_nt: TGTGCCAGCAGCCCCGGACAGGGGAGCTCCTACGAGCAGTACTTC
clone_size: few; cdr3_length: 14; d_call: NA; v_call: TRBV10-3; j_call: TRBJ1-2; cdr3_aa: CAISSGANSYGYTF; cdr3_nt: TGTGCCATCAGTTCAGGGGCGAACTCCTATGGCTACACCTTC
clone_size: NA; cdr3_length: 15; d_call: NA; v_call: TRBV9; j_call: TRBJ2-1; cdr3_aa: CASSVEGASYNEQFF; cdr3_nt: TGTGCCAGCAGCGTAGAAGGGGCCTCCTACAATGAGCAGTTCTTC
clone_size: NA; cdr3_length: 13; d_call: TRBD1; v_call: TRBV7-6; j_call: TRBJ2-7; cdr3_aa: CASSRDSLYEQYF; cdr3_nt: TGTGCCAGCAGCCGGGACAGCCTCTACGAGCAGTACTTC
clone_size: NA; cdr3_length: 14; d_call: NA; v_call: TRBV6-6; j_call: TRBJ2-7; cdr3_aa: CASSYSFGVYEQYF; cdr3_nt: TGTGCCAGCAGTTACTCTTTCGGAGTCTACGAGCAGTACTTC
clone_size: NA; cdr3_length: 16; d_call: NA; v_call: TRBV7-9; j_call: TRBJ2-7; cdr3_aa: CASSSGIRELAYEQYF; cdr3_nt: TGTGCCAGCAGCTCCGGGATTAGGGAGTTAGCCTACGAGCAGTACTTC
clone_size: NA; cdr3_length: 17; d_call: TRBD1; v_call: TRBV5-4; j_call: TRBJ1-4; cdr3_aa: CASSSRAPGQGDEKLFF; cdr3_nt: TGTGCCAGCAGCTCTAGGGCCCCGGGACAGGGGGATGAAAAACTGTTTTTT